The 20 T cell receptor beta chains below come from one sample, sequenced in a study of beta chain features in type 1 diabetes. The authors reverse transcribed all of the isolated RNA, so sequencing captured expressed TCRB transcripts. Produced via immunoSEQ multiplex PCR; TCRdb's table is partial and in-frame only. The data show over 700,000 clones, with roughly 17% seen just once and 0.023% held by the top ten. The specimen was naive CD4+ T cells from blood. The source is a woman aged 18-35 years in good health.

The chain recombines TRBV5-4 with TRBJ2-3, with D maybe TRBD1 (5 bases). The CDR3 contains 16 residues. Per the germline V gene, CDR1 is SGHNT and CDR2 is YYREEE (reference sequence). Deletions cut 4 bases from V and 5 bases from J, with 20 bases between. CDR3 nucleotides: TGTGCCAGCAGCCTGGGGCCCCAAGCGCATAGAGATACGCAGTATTTT. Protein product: CASSLGPQAHRDTQYF.

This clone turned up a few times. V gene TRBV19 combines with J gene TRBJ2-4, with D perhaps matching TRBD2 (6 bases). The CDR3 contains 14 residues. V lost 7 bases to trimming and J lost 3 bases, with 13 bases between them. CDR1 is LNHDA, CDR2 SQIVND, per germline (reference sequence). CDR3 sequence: CASKPGAGKNIQYF. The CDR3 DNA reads TGTGCCAGTAAGCCGGGAGCAGGCAAAAACATTCAGTACTTC.

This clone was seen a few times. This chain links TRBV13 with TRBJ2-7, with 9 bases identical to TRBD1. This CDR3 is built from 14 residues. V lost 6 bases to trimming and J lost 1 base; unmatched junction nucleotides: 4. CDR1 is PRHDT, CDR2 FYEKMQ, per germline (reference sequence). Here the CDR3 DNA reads TGTGCCAGCAGGCGACAGGGGGGGTCCTACGAGCAGTACTTC. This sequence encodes CASRRQGGSYEQYF.

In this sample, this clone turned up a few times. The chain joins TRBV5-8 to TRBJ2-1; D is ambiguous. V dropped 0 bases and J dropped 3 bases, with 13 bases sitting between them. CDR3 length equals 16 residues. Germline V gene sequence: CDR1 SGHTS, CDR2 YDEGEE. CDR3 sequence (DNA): TGTGCCAGCAGCTTGGCAGGCTCTTTAGGCTACAATGAGCAGTTCTTC. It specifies CASSLAGSLGYNEQFF.

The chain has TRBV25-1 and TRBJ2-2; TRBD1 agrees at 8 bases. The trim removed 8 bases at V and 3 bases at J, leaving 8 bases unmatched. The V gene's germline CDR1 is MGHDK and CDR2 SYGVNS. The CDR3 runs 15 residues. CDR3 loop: CASASGTGDTGELFF. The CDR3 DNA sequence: TGTGCCAGCGCTTCCGGGACAGGCGACACCGGGGAGCTGTTTTTT.

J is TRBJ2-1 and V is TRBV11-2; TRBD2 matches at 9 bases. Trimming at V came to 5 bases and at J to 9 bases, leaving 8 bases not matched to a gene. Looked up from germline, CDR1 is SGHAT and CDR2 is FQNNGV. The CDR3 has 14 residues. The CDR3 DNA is TGTGCCAGCAGCGCGCTAGCGGGACTTGGTGAGCAGTTCTTC. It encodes CASSALAGLGEQFF.

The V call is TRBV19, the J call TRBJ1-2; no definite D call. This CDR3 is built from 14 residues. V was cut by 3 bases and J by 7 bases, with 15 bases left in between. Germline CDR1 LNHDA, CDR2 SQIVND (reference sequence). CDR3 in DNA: TGTGCCAGTAGTATCGCGGGGAGAACAACTGGCTACACCTTC. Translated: CASSIAGRTTGYTF.

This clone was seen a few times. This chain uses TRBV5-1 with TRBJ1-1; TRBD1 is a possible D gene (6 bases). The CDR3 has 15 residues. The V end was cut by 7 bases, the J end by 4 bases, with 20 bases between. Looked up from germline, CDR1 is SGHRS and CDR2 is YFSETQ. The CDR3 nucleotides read TGCGCCAGCGGACCCCTGCAGGGGATATCCACTGAAGCTTTCTTT. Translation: CASGPLQGISTEAFF. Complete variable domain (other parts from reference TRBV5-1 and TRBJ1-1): KAGVTQTPRYLIKTRGQQVTLSCSPISGHRSVSWYQQTPGQGLQFLFEYFSETQRNKGNFPGRFSGRQFSNSRSEMNVSTLELGDSALYLCASGPLQGISTEAFFGQGTRLTVV.

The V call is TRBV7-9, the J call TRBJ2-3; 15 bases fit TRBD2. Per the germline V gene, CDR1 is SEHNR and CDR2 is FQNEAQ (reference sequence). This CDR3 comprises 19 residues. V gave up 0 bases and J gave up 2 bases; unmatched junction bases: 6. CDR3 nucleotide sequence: TGTGCCAGCAGCTTAGCCGGGACTAGCGGGAGGCCTTTCACAGATACGCAGTATTTT. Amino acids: CASSLAGTSGRPFTDTQYF.

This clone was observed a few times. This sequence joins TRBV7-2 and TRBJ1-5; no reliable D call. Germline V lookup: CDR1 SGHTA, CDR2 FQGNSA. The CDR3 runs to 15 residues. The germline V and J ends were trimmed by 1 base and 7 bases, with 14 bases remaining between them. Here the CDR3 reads CASSLVDGGGQPQHF. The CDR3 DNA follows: TGTGCCAGCAGCTTAGTTGACGGAGGTGGCCAGCCCCAGCATTTT.

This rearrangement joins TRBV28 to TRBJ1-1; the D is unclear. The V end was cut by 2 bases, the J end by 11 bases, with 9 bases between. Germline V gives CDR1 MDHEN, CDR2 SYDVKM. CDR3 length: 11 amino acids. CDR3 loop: CASSLRGHAFF. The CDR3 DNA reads TGTGCCAGCAGTTTAAGAGGTCACGCTTTCTTT. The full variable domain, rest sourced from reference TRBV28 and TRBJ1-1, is DVKVTQSSRYLVKRTGEKVFLECVQDMDHENMFWYRQDPGLGLRLIYFSYDVKMKEKGDIPEGYSVSREKKERFSLILESASTNQTSMYLCASSLRGHAFFGQGTRLTVV.

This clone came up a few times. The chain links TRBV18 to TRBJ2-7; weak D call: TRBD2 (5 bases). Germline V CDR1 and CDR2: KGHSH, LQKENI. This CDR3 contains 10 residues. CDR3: CGWRGYEQYF. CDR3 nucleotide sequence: TGTGGCTGGAGAGGGTACGAGCAGTACTTC.

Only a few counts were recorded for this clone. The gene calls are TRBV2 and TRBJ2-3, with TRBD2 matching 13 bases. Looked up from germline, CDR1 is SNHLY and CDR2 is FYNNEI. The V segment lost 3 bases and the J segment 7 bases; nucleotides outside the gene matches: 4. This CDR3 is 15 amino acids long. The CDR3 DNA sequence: TGTGCCAGCAGTGAGAGGACTAGCGGGAGAAATACGCAGTATTTT. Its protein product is CASSERTSGRNTQYF.

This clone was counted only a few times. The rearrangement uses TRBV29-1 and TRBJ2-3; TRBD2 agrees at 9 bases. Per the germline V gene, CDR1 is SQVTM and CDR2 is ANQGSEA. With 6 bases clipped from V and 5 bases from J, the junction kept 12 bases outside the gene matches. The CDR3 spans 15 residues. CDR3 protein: CSVRNSGSGIDTQYF. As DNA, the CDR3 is TGCAGCGTCCGTAATAGCGGGAGTGGGATAGATACGCAGTATTTT.

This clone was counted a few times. In DNA, the CDR3 is TGCGCCAGCAGCCAAGAAACCCGCCGGGCAGGCACAGATACGCAGTATTTT. Translation gives CASSQETRRAGTDTQYF. The chain links TRBV4-3 to TRBJ2-3; D gene uncertain. The CDR3 runs 17 residues. Germline V gives CDR1 LGHNA, CDR2 YSLEER. V gave up 0 bases and J gave up 1 base, with 14 bases separating them.

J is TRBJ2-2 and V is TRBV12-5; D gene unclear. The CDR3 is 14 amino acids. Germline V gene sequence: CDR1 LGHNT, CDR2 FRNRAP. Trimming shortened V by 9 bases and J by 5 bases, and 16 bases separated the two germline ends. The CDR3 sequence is CASRTEPFTGELFF. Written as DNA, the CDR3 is TGTGCTAGCCGCACAGAACCCTTTACCGGGGAGCTGTTTTTT.

CDR3 nucleotides: TGTGCCAGCAGTTTCGGAAACTACAATGAGCAGTTCTTC. Its translation is CASSFGNYNEQFF. The V and J genes are TRBV6-5 and TRBJ2-1; D not certain. Trimming removed 4 bases from V and 3 bases from J, with 7 bases in between. This CDR3 contains 13 residues. Germline CDR1 and CDR2: MNHEY and SVGAGI.

The CDR3, as DNA: TGTGCCAGCAGCTTAGCTGGGACGGGAATTTACGAGCAGTACTTC. Protein: CASSLAGTGIYEQYF. This chain joins TRBV11-3 and TRBJ2-7; tentatively, D is TRBD1 or TRBD2 (5 bases each). The CDR3 has 15 residues. The germline V gene encodes CDR1 SGHNT and CDR2 YENEEA. V lost 1 base and J 4 bases, leaving 14 bases between the germline ends.

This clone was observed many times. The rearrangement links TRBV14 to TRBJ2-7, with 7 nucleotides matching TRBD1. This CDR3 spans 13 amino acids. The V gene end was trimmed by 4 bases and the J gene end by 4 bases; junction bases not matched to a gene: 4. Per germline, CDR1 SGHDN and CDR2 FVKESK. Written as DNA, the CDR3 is TGTGCCAGCAGCCGGGACAGTGCATACGAGCAGTACTTC. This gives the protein CASSRDSAYEQYF.

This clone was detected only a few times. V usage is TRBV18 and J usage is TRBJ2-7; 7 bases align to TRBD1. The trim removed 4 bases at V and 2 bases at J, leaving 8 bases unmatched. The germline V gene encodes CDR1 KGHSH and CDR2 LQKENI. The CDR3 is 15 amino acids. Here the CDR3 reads CASSQARTGAYEQYF. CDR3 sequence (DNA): TGTGCCAGCTCACAGGCTCGGACAGGTGCCTACGAGCAGTACTTC.